These 10 T cell receptor beta chains were sequenced from one sample in a study of T cells after yellow fever vaccination. From the 5' RACE reads, TCRdb called clonotypes with MiXCR, one entry per CDR3 protein. This table holds just under 600,000 distinct CDR3 sequences, approximately 12% found once. This specimen consisted of PBMCs, obtained on the day of the yellow fever booster vaccination. The receptors originated from a man aged 30-40 years who received the YFV17D yellow fever vaccine.

This clonotype was counted at least ten times. The chain links TRBV2 to TRBJ2-1; no clear D. The germline gives CDR1 SNHLY, CDR2 FYNNEI. Trimming cost V 6 bases and J 7 bases, with 7 bases left between them. The CDR3 totals 11 residues. Written as DNA, the CDR3 is TGTGCCAGCAGGCTGTCTAATGAGCAGTTCTTC. Protein: CASRLSNEQFF.

This clonotype came up many times. The chain combines TRBV12-3 or TRBV12-4 with TRBJ1-3; tentative D call: TRBD1 (6 bases). V was trimmed by 3 bases and J by 4 bases, leaving 16 bases between them. The CDR3 loop spans 16 amino acids. The CDR3 loop is CASSLGGVPGGNTIYF. As DNA, the CDR3 is TGTGCCAGCAGTTTGGGGGGCGTCCCAGGCGGAAACACCATATATTTT.

This chain links TRBV30 with TRBJ2-4; D is perhaps TRBD1 (6 bases). CDR3 length: 13 amino acids. The ends were cut back, 4 bases at V and 7 bases at J, with 14 bases in the middle. Per germline, CDR1 GTSNPN and CDR2 SVGIG (reference sequence). The CDR3 spells CAWNEVQGNIQYF. The CDR3 coding sequence is TGTGCCTGGAACGAGGTGCAGGGGAACATTCAGTACTTC.

This clonotype was observed a handful of times. The rearrangement uses TRBV20-1 and TRBJ2-7; 7 bases match TRBD2. The CDR3 covers 14 residues. The trim removed 1 base at V and 5 bases at J, leaving 8 bases unmatched. The germline CDR1 and CDR2 sequences are DFQATT and SNEGSKA (reference sequence). CDR3 bases: TGCAGTGCTAGAGTAGGCGGGAGATTTAACGAGCAGTACTTC. It yields the protein CSARVGGRFNEQYF.

This clonotype was counted at least ten times. The CDR3 DNA reads as TGCGCCAGCAGCCCCGGACAGGGGTTCACCGGGGAGCTGTTTTTT. It yields the protein CASSPGQGFTGELFF. The chain recombines TRBV5-1 with TRBJ2-2; 9 bases are shared with TRBD1. Germline values: CDR1 SGHRS, CDR2 YFSETQ. The CDR3 is made up of 15 amino acids. V lost 4 bases, J lost 4 bases, and 5 bases stayed unmatched.

This clonotype was counted between two and nine times. The rearrangement uses TRBV1 and TRBJ2-7; TRBD2 is the table's D call, not checked against the DNA. TRBV1 is a listed pseudogene. The CDR3 totals 16 residues. The CDR3 reads CTKLDYAAGVAHEQYF. In nucleotides, the CDR3 is TGCACCAAGCTCGACTACGCAGCGGGAGTAGCCCACGAGCAGTACTTC.

Only a few counts were recorded for this clonotype. This chain joins TRBV12-3 or TRBV12-4 and TRBJ2-3; 8 nucleotides agree with TRBD2. J was trimmed by 3 bases and V by 6 bases; bases with no gene match: 8. The CDR3 is 15 residues long. This CDR3 is CASRIKTSATDTQYF. CDR3 sequence (DNA): TGTGCCAGCAGAATAAAGACTAGCGCTACAGATACGCAGTATTTT.

This clonotype was seen a handful of times. The chain joins TRBV21-1 to TRBJ2-3; the table gives TRBD1 as D, unverified against the DNA. TRBV21-1 is a listed pseudogene. This CDR3 has 18 residues. The CDR3 bases are TGTGCCAGCAGCAAACCGGGGGGAGCACGCCTACACACAGATACGCAGTATTTT. This codes for CASSKPGGARLHTDTQYF.

The rearrangement uses TRBV29-1 and TRBJ2-4; 7 bases align to TRBD1. In germline, CDR1 is SQVTM, CDR2 ANQGSEA. V lost 8 bases and J lost 7; bases outside the gene matches: 11. The CDR3 runs 13 residues. The CDR3 nucleotides read TGCAGCACAAGACAGGGAATCGGGAACATTCAGTACTTC. It is translated as CSTRQGIGNIQYF.

This clonotype showed up just a few times. The chain recombines TRBV12-3 or TRBV12-4 with TRBJ2-5; D remains unclear. With 3 bases removed from V and 5 bases from J, the gap between germline ends came to 13 bases. This CDR3 spans 14 amino acids. In DNA form, the CDR3 reads TGTGCCAGCAGTTTCGAGGTTTCGCATGAGACCCAGTACTTC. This sequence encodes CASSFEVSHETQYF.